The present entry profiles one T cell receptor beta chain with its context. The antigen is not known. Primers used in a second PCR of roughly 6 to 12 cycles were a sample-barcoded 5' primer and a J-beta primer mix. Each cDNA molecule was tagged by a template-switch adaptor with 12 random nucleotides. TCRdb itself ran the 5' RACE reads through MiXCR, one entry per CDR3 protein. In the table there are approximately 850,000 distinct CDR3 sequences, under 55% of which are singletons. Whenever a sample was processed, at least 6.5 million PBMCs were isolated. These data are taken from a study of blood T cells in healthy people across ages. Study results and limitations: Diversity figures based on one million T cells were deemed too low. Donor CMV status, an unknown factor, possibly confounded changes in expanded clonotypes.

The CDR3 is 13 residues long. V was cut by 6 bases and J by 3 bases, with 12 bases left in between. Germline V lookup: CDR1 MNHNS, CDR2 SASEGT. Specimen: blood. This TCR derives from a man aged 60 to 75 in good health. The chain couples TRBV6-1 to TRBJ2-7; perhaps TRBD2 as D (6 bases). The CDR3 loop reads CASSGGPHYEQYF. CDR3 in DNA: TGTGCCAGCAGCGGGGGACCACACTACGAGCAGTACTTC.